The 16 T cell receptor beta chains below all came from one sample that was sequenced in a study of shared clonotypes between healthy human individuals. Cells designated naive CD8 were CD45RO-negative and were positively selected for CCR7, with terminally differentiated effector memory CD45RA+ cells excluded. Assay used: immunoSEQ multiplex PCR; TCRdb lists only in-frame clones, some missing. The sample shows about 2 million clones, roughly 95% of them seen only once. Sequences were obtained from naive CD8+ T cells sorted from blood. The receptors derive from a man between 18 and 35 years old in good health.

The chain employs TRBV19 and TRBJ1-2; possibly TRBD1 for D (5 bases). Trimming stripped 4 bases from V and 5 bases from J, with 17 bases between. The CDR3 consists of 15 residues. Germline values: CDR1 LNHDA, CDR2 SQIVND (reference sequence). The CDR3 sequence is CASSTTYQGGYGYTF. The CDR3 nucleotides are TGTGCCAGTAGTACTACTTACCAGGGAGGTTATGGCTACACCTTC.

The V call is TRBV13, the J call TRBJ1-2; the match to TRBD1 covers 8 bases. This CDR3 has 15 residues. Germline values: CDR1 PRHDT, CDR2 FYEKMQ (reference sequence). Germline trimming cut 5 bases from V and 3 bases from J; bases unmatched to any gene: 8. This chain's CDR3 is CASSLRTGSDYGYTF. Written as DNA, the CDR3 is TGTGCCAGCAGCCTCCGGACAGGGTCAGACTATGGCTACACCTTC.

The rearrangement links TRBV11-2 to TRBJ2-7; D might be TRBD1 (6 bases). Germline CDR1 reads SGHAT; CDR2 reads FQNNGV. This CDR3 contains 15 residues. The V and J ends lost 4 bases and 0 bases respectively, with 13 bases between them. CDR3 sequence (DNA): TGTGCCAGCAGCTCAACGACAGGATCCTCCTACGAGCAGTACTTC. Translating gives CASSSTTGSSYEQYF. Variable domain in full (rest from reference TRBV11-2 and TRBJ2-7): EAGVAQSPRYKIIEKRQSVAFWCNPISGHATLYWYQQILGQGPKLLIQFQNNGVVDDSQLPKDRFSAERLKGVDSTLKIQPAKLEDSAVYLCASSSTTGSSYEQYFGPGTRLTVT.

J is TRBJ2-7 and V is TRBV4-3; TRBD2 might be the D (7 bases). Trimming cost V 3 bases and J 4 bases, with 25 bases left between them. The CDR3 is 18 amino acids. Germline loops: CDR1 LGHNA, CDR2 YSLEER. The CDR3 sequence: CASSQELPDAEGGYEQYF. The CDR3, as DNA: TGCGCCAGCAGCCAGGAACTCCCTGACGCGGAGGGGGGGTACGAGCAGTACTTC.

A remark on this clone: The same CDR3 can be traced to other DNA sequences in this sample. The chain recombines TRBV10-3 with TRBJ2-7, with 8 positions matching TRBD1. The CDR3 length is 13 residues. The germline gives CDR1 ENHRY, CDR2 SYGVKD. The J segment lost 1 base and the V segment lost 6 bases, leaving 2 bases of the junction unmatched. The CDR3: CAISWDRSYEQYF. CDR3 coding DNA: TGTGCCATCAGCTGGGACAGGTCCTACGAGCAGTACTTC.

The rearrangement joins TRBV5-4 to TRBJ2-7; D may match TRBD1 or TRBD2 (5 bases each). The germline V gene has CDR1 SGHNT and CDR2 YYREEE (reference sequence). The germline V and J ends were trimmed by 1 base and 0 bases, with 11 bases remaining between them. CDR3 length: 15 residues. The CDR3 sequence: CASSLYGAGSYEQYF. In DNA, the CDR3 is TGTGCCAGCAGCTTGTACGGGGCCGGCTCCTACGAGCAGTACTTC. Based on the CDR3 plus reference TRBV5-4 and TRBJ2-7, the full variable domain is ETGVTQSPTHLIKTRGQQVTLRCSSQSGHNTVSWYQQALGQGPQFIFQYYREEENGRGNFPPRFSGLQFPNYSSELNVNALELDDSALYLCASSLYGAGSYEQYFGPGTRLTVT.

The V and J genes are TRBV4-2 and TRBJ2-7; TRBD2 aligns across 11 bases. Germline CDR1 and CDR2: LGHNA and YNFKEQ. Unmatched junction bases numbered 3, after V lost 0 bases and J lost 5 bases. CDR3 length equals 15 residues. The CDR3 is CASSQEVTSGDEQYF. Written as DNA, the CDR3 is TGTGCCAGCAGCCAAGAGGTGACTAGCGGGGACGAGCAGTACTTC.

Turning to this clone: The same CDR3 is also encoded by other DNA sequences in this sample. V gene TRBV4-1 combines with J gene TRBJ2-1; possible D gene TRBD2, 5 bases. Germline V gene sequence: CDR1 MGHRA, CDR2 YSYEKL. This CDR3 region has 14 residues. The V end was cut by 0 bases, the J end by 3 bases, with 6 bases between. The CDR3 DNA follows: TGCGCCAGCAGCCAAGATCGGGACTACAATGAGCAGTTCTTC. Residues: CASSQDRDYNEQFF.

The chain recombines TRBV4-2 with TRBJ1-2; 7 bases match TRBD1. This CDR3 region has 15 residues. From germline, CDR1 is LGHNA and CDR2 YNFKEQ. Germline trimming cut 4 bases from V and 6 bases from J; bases unmatched to any gene: 11. The CDR3 DNA reads TGTGCCAGCAGCCTTGAGGTCGGGACAGTTGATGGCTACACCTTC. Amino acid sequence: CASSLEVGTVDGYTF.

The rearrangement links TRBV30 to TRBJ2-3, with D unresolved. Looked up from germline, CDR1 is GTSNPN and CDR2 is SVGIG (reference sequence). V gave up 0 bases and J gave up 2 bases, with 6 bases separating them. There are 13 residues in the CDR3. CDR3 sequence (DNA): TGTGCCTGGAGTGTAGCAGACACAGATACGCAGTATTTT. Its translation: CAWSVADTDTQYF.

V gene TRBV5-8 combines with J gene TRBJ2-5, with D possibly being TRBD1 or TRBD2 (5 bases each). Germline lookup yields CDR1 SGHTS and CDR2 YDEGEE. V lost 3 bases and J 1 base, leaving 10 bases between the germline ends. The CDR3 runs to 14 residues. CDR3: CASSSGTSQETQYF. Written as DNA, the CDR3 is TGTGCCAGCAGCTCAGGGACGTCCCAAGAGACCCAGTACTTC. Combining the CDR3 with reference TRBV5-8 and TRBJ2-5 gives the whole variable domain EAGVTQSPTHLIKTRGQQATLRCSPISGHTSVYWYQQALGLGLQFLLWYDEGEERNRGNFPPRFSGRQFPNYSSELNVNALELEDSALYLCASSSGTSQETQYFGPGTRLLVL.

The chain couples TRBV7-3 to TRBJ1-5; TRBD1 might be the D (5 bases). Germline V gene data show CDR1 as SGHTA and CDR2 as FQGTGA. This CDR3 is built from 13 residues. V lost 5 bases and J 3 bases, leaving 8 bases between the germline ends. The CDR3 spells CASSPDNNQPQHF. The CDR3 nucleotides read TGTGCCAGCAGCCCGGACAACAATCAGCCCCAGCATTTT.

The chain couples TRBV5-6 to TRBJ2-7; no firm D call. Germline assignment: CDR1 SGHDT and CDR2 YYEEEE. CDR3 length: 12 residues. The V gene lost 6 bases and the J gene lost 4 bases, with 11 bases spanning the gap. The CDR3 here is CASNGPMYEQYF. The CDR3 region has the DNA TGTGCCAGCAACGGCCCCATGTACGAGCAGTACTTC. Complete variable domain (other parts from reference TRBV5-6 and TRBJ2-7): DAGVTQSPTHLIKTRGQQVTLRCSPKSGHDTVSWYQQALGQGPQFIFQYYEEEERQRGNFPDRFSGHQFPNYSSELNVNALLLGDSALYLCASNGPMYEQYFGPGTRLTVT.

The genes are TRBV7-9 and TRBJ1-6; TRBD1 matches at 9 bases. The V and J ends lost 6 bases and 7 bases, in that order; junction bases with no gene match: 10. The germline CDR1 and CDR2 sequences are SEHNR and FQNEAQ (reference sequence). The CDR3 is 16 amino acids. CDR3 protein: CASSPTKTGGNSPLHF. The CDR3 DNA reads as TGTGCCAGCAGTCCGACCAAGACAGGGGGGAATTCACCCCTCCACTTT. The variable domain in full, completed from reference TRBV7-9 and TRBJ1-6, reads DTGVSQNPRHKITKRGQNVTFRCDPISEHNRLYWYRQTLGQGPEFLTYFQNEAQLEKSRLLSDRFSAERPKGSFSTLEIQRTEQGDSAMYLCASSPTKTGGNSPLHFGNGTRLTVT.

The chain recombines TRBV19 with TRBJ2-7; D not certain. V was shortened by 6 bases and J by 2 bases, with 14 bases between the two germline ends. Germline assignment: CDR1 LNHDA and CDR2 SQIVND (reference sequence). The CDR3 is made up of 14 amino acids. The CDR3 DNA follows: TGTGCCAGTAGCCCTGGGGTCTCAACCTACGAGCAGTACTTC. Protein sequence: CASSPGVSTYEQYF.

The chain combines TRBV7-2 with TRBJ1-1; maybe TRBD1 (6 bases). Germline lookup yields CDR1 SGHTA and CDR2 FQGNSA. The CDR3 spans 14 residues. The V end lost 2 bases, the J end lost 4 bases, and 11 bases lay between the germline ends. The CDR3 loop is CASSLRGGGTEAFF. Written as DNA, the CDR3 is TGTGCCAGCAGCTTAAGGGGGGGAGGCACTGAAGCTTTCTTT.